The 29 T cell receptor beta chains below all came from one sample that was sequenced in a study of cytomegalovirus exposure and HLA in healthy donors. It was with 60 Vbeta and 13 Jbeta primers that the PCR ran. Assay: immunoSEQ multiplex PCR; the TCRdb copy retains only in-frame clones and omits some. The data contain under 250,000 clones, around four fifths of them seen just once; the ten biggest clones take up about 0.45%. The sample consisted of PBMCs. These receptors all stem from a boy between 5 and 17 years old in good health and CMV-seronegative.

The genes are TRBV28 and TRBJ1-2; 9 bases fit TRBD1. CDR3 length: 14 amino acids. The junction had 8 bases not matched to a gene; V was cut back by 5 bases and J by 7 bases. CDR1 is MDHEN and CDR2 is SYDVKM in the germline V gene. The CDR3 reads CASSMNRGPSGYTF. Written as DNA, the CDR3 is TGTGCCAGCAGTATGAACAGGGGGCCAAGTGGCTACACCTTC.

The V call is TRBV6-6, the J call TRBJ2-5, with 8 positions matching TRBD1. The ends lost 5 bases at V and 6 bases at J; junction bases unmatched: 2. The germline CDR1 and CDR2 sequences are MNHNY and SVGAGI (reference sequence). CDR3 length: 12 amino acids. The CDR3 sequence: CASSGQGKTQYF. Here the CDR3 DNA reads TGTGCCAGCAGTGGACAGGGAAAGACCCAGTACTTC.

In nucleotides, the CDR3 is TGTGCCTGGAGTGCGGACAGGGTGAGCACTGAAGCTTTCTTT. Translated, it gives CAWSADRVSTEAFF. The rearrangement links TRBV30 to TRBJ1-1, with 8 nucleotides matching TRBD1. CDR3 size: 14 residues. The germline V gene encodes CDR1 GTSNPN and CDR2 SVGIG (reference sequence). J lost 4 bases, V lost 1 base, and 5 bases had no gene match.

The genes are TRBV30 and TRBJ2-5; 10 nucleotides match TRBD2. The CDR3 consists of 14 residues. Unmatched junction bases numbered 12, after V lost 8 bases and J lost 6 bases. From germline, CDR1 is GTSNPN and CDR2 SVGIG (reference sequence). The CDR3 DNA sequence: TGTGCCAGTACTTCAGCGGGGGGGCTACAGACCCAGTACTTC. As protein: CASTSAGGLQTQYF.

V gene TRBV18 combines with J gene TRBJ2-3; a weak D match, TRBD1 (6 bases). The CDR3 length is 13 residues. Trimming cost V 10 bases and J 4 bases, with 15 bases left between them. The V gene's germline CDR1 is KGHSH and CDR2 LQKENI. The CDR3 is CATSRGFADTQYF. The CDR3 region has the DNA TGTGCCACCTCGAGGGGGTTTGCAGATACGCAGTATTTT.

The chain carries TRBV6-6 and TRBJ1-2; no reliable D call. V was trimmed by 0 bases and J by 7 bases, leaving 12 bases between them. CDR1 MNHNY and CDR2 SVGAGI come from the germline V gene (reference sequence). The CDR3 covers 14 residues. CDR3 sequence: CASSYSPHNCGYTF. Here the CDR3 DNA reads TGTGCCAGCAGTTACTCGCCACACAATTGTGGCTACACCTTC.

This chain connects TRBV9 to TRBJ2-1; D is possibly TRBD1 (6 bases). The V gene lost 4 bases and the J gene lost 9 bases, with 14 bases spanning the gap. This CDR3 is 13 amino acids long. CDR1 is SGDLS and CDR2 is YYNGEE in the germline V gene. The CDR3 region is CASSIYRESEQFF. DNA for the CDR3: TGTGCCAGCAGCATCTACAGGGAAAGTGAGCAGTTCTTC.

CDR3 region: CASRSRGEALYYEQYF. CDR3 sequence (DNA): TGTGCAAGTCGCTCCCGAGGTGAGGCCCTCTACTACGAGCAGTACTTC. This chain uses TRBV12-2 with TRBJ2-7; TRBD2, the table's D call, lacks a check against the DNA. TRBV12-2 is a documented pseudogene. This CDR3 spans 16 amino acids.

V gene TRBV6-5 combines with J gene TRBJ1-6; 9 nucleotides align to TRBD1. Trimming removed 6 bases from V and 9 bases from J; junction bases left unmatched: 9. Looked up from germline, CDR1 is MNHEY and CDR2 is SVGAGI. CDR3 size: 15 residues. CDR3 sequence (DNA): TGTGCCAGCAGGCAACCGGGACAGGGAGCTTCACCCCTCCACTTT. Its translation: CASRQPGQGASPLHF.

CDR3 nucleotides: TGTGCCAGCAGCGCCGCCGGGACAATTGGGACAGATACGCAGTATTTT. It codes for CASSAAGTIGTDTQYF. The chain employs TRBV9 and TRBJ2-3; D is perhaps TRBD1 (6 bases). There are 16 residues in the CDR3. Per the germline V gene, CDR1 is SGDLS and CDR2 is YYNGEE. V dropped 3 bases and J dropped 3 bases, with 17 bases sitting between them.

This clone turned up a few times. The chain links TRBV25-1 to TRBJ1-1; 11 bases agree with TRBD1. The CDR3 contains 15 residues. From germline, CDR1 is MGHDK and CDR2 SYGVNS. The junction had 8 bases not matched to a gene; V was cut back by 5 bases and J by 6 bases. CDR3 bases: TGTGCCAGCAGTAGGACAGGGGGCCCGGGGGCTGAAGCTTTCTTT. This translates into CASSRTGGPGAEAFF.

This clone has a handful of counts. This chain joins TRBV6-6 and TRBJ1-4; possibly TRBD1 for D (5 bases). CDR3 length equals 15 residues. Germline V gene data show CDR1 as MNHNY and CDR2 as SVGAGI (reference sequence). Deletions cut 6 bases from V and 3 bases from J, with 14 bases between. The CDR3 DNA reads TGTGCCAGCAGATACACGGGGGTAGCTAATGAAAAACTGTTTTTT. This codes for CASRYTGVANEKLFF.

The rearrangement links TRBV5-1 to TRBJ1-1, with TRBD1 matching over 10 bases. This CDR3 is 16 amino acids long. Germline V gives CDR1 SGHRS, CDR2 YFSETQ. The trim removed 3 bases at V and 1 base at J, leaving 6 bases unmatched. The CDR3 DNA follows: TGCGCCAGCAGCTCACACCGGGACAGGGGGAACACTGAAGCTTTCTTT. As protein: CASSSHRDRGNTEAFF.

This chain links TRBV5-5 with TRBJ1-5; 7 nucleotides match TRBD1. J was trimmed by 4 bases and V by 0 bases; bases with no gene match: 4. Germline loops: CDR1 SGHKS, CDR2 YYEKEE (reference sequence). The CDR3 consists of 15 residues. The CDR3 region has the DNA TGTGCCAGCAGCTTGGGACAGGGACGGAATCAGCCCCAGCATTTT. Residues: CASSLGQGRNQPQHF.

The chain couples TRBV10-3 to TRBJ2-7; D is undetermined. The CDR3 has 16 amino acids. The V and J ends lost 2 bases and 0 bases respectively, with 14 bases between them. Per the germline V gene, CDR1 is ENHRY and CDR2 is SYGVKD. DNA for the CDR3: TGTGCCATCAGTGAGCCATTCCCGACAAGCTCCTACGAGCAGTACTTC. Translated, it gives CAISEPFPTSSYEQYF.

The CDR3 sequence: CASSRTGEDYGYTF. The CDR3 coding sequence is TGTGCCAGCAGCCGAACAGGGGAGGACTATGGCTACACCTTC. This chain joins TRBV7-9 and TRBJ1-2; 7 bases line up with TRBD1. CDR1 is SEHNR, CDR2 FQNEAQ, per germline (reference sequence). The CDR3 sequence is 14 residues long. The V segment lost 5 bases and the J segment 3 bases; nucleotides outside the gene matches: 6.

This clone appeared a few times. This rearrangement joins TRBV6-1 to TRBJ2-2; 9 bases map to TRBD2. CDR3 length: 14 amino acids. The ends lost 8 bases at V and 1 base at J; junction bases unmatched: 2. The V gene's germline CDR1 is MNHNS and CDR2 SASEGT. The DNA for the CDR3 is TGTGCCAGCCAGACTAGCGGGAACACCGGGGAGCTGTTTTTT. It is translated as CASQTSGNTGELFF.

The chain carries TRBV28 and TRBJ1-5; 8 nucleotides agree with TRBD1. This CDR3 region has 16 residues. Germline V gene lookup returns CDR1 MDHEN and CDR2 SYDVKM. Losses at the gene ends were 2 bases for V and 3 bases for J; bases not matched to a gene: 6. CDR3 nucleotide sequence: TGTGCCAGCAGTTTAATAGGGACAGGATACAATCAGCCCCAGCATTTT. As protein: CASSLIGTGYNQPQHF.

The CDR3 loop reads CSVEGTSGKSYNEQFF. DNA of the CDR3: TGCAGCGTTGAAGGGACTAGCGGCAAATCCTACAATGAGCAGTTCTTC. The rearrangement uses TRBV29-1 and TRBJ2-1; 10 positions agree with TRBD2. There are 16 residues in the CDR3. With V trimmed by 1 base and J by 1 base, 4 bases remained unmatched. The germline V gene has CDR1 SQVTM and CDR2 ANQGSEA.

The chain has TRBV2 and TRBJ2-5; D is possibly TRBD1 (5 bases). The germline V gene encodes CDR1 SNHLY and CDR2 FYNNEI. Trimming cost V 8 bases and J 5 bases, with 12 bases left between them. The CDR3 has 12 amino acids. The CDR3 protein is CASWGRAETQYF. The CDR3 nucleotides read TGTGCCAGCTGGGGCAGGGCGGAGACCCAGTACTTC.

The count of this clone is one. This chain joins TRBV19 and TRBJ1-1; no clear D. This CDR3 is built from 14 residues. Germline V gene data show CDR1 as LNHDA and CDR2 as SQIVND (reference sequence). V lost 0 bases, J lost 4 bases, and 9 bases lay in between. The CDR3 DNA is TGTGCCAGTAGTATAGATCGTTCGGGCACTGAAGCTTTCTTT. Translated: CASSIDRSGTEAFF.

The chain combines TRBV5-6 with TRBJ1-5, with a tentative D call TRBD1 (5 bases). V shed 5 bases and J shed 6 bases, with 15 bases lying between them. Per germline, CDR1 SGHDT and CDR2 YYEEEE. The CDR3 runs 14 residues. This CDR3 is CASRQGTAVQPQHF. CDR3 DNA: TGTGCCAGCAGGCAGGGTACCGCGGTTCAGCCCCAGCATTTT. The whole variable domain, filled in from reference TRBV5-6 and TRBJ1-5, reads DAGVTQSPTHLIKTRGQQVTLRCSPKSGHDTVSWYQQALGQGPQFIFQYYEEEERQRGNFPDRFSGHQFPNYSSELNVNALLLGDSALYLCASRQGTAVQPQHFGDGTRLSIL.

The chain carries TRBV11-3 and TRBJ1-4; 9 nucleotides line up with TRBD1. Germline CDR1 is SGHNT and CDR2 is YENEEA. V shed 3 bases and J 3 bases; nucleotides not matched to a gene: 2. There are 15 residues in the CDR3. In nucleotides, the CDR3 is TGTGCCAGCAGCTTGAGGACAGGGGCTAATGAAAAACTGTTTTTT. Encoded protein: CASSLRTGANEKLFF.

This clone has only a few counts. J is TRBJ1-5 and V is TRBV13, with 8 bases matching TRBD1. Germline V gene data show CDR1 as PRHDT and CDR2 as FYEKMQ (reference sequence). This CDR3 is built from 15 residues. V gave up 5 bases and J gave up 2 bases; unmatched junction bases: 5. CDR3 sequence (DNA): TGTGCCAGCAGCCCTTGGACAGGGCGCAATCAGCCCCAGCATTTT. It codes for CASSPWTGRNQPQHF.

The genes are TRBV5-1 and TRBJ1-5, with TRBD1 as a possible D gene (6 bases). The CDR3 has 15 amino acids. V was pared by 0 bases and J by 5 bases, with 12 bases between. Germline V gene sequence: CDR1 SGHRS, CDR2 YFSETQ. CDR3 coding DNA: TGCGCCAGCAGCTTGGGAGGACAGCAAGATCAGCCCCAGCATTTT. Its protein product is CASSLGGQQDQPQHF. Full variable domain (missing parts from reference TRBV5-1 and TRBJ1-5): KAGVTQTPRYLIKTRGQQVTLSCSPISGHRSVSWYQQTPGQGLQFLFEYFSETQRNKGNFPGRFSGRQFSNSRSEMNVSTLELGDSALYLCASSLGGQQDQPQHFGDGTRLSIL.

The gene calls are TRBV19 and TRBJ1-2, with D hard to call. V shed 6 bases and J shed 6 bases, with 20 bases lying between them. The CDR3 is made up of 15 amino acids. CDR1 and CDR2 from the germline V gene are LNHDA and SQIVND (reference sequence). CDR3 region: CASSPKHTRSDGYTF. DNA of the CDR3: TGTGCCAGTAGCCCCAAGCACACAAGGAGTGATGGCTACACCTTC.

The V call is TRBV5-6, the J call TRBJ2-1; 9 bases are shared with TRBD2. The CDR3 runs to 14 residues. Unmatched junction bases numbered 9, after V lost 2 bases and J lost 12 bases. Germline lookup yields CDR1 SGHDT and CDR2 YYEEEE. The CDR3 bases are TGTGCCAGCAGCTTAGTGGCGGGAGGGTTAAGGCAGTTCTTC. Its protein product is CASSLVAGGLRQFF.

This chain connects TRBV6-5 to TRBJ1-1, with D possibly being TRBD1 (6 bases). CDR3 length: 12 residues. Per germline, CDR1 MNHEY and CDR2 SVGAGI. The V end was cut by 7 bases, the J end by 7 bases, with 13 bases between. The DNA of the CDR3 is TGTGCCAGCATGGGGGCTGGGCTTGAAGCTTTCTTT. Translated: CASMGAGLEAFF.

The chain has TRBV5-4 and TRBJ2-3; D unresolved. The V gene lost 0 bases and the J gene lost 0 bases, with 5 bases spanning the gap. This CDR3 comprises 14 residues. Germline V gives CDR1 SGHNT, CDR2 YYREEE (reference sequence). The CDR3, as DNA: TGTGCCAGCAGCTTGGTCGGGAGCACAGATACGCAGTATTTT. Translation: CASSLVGSTDTQYF.